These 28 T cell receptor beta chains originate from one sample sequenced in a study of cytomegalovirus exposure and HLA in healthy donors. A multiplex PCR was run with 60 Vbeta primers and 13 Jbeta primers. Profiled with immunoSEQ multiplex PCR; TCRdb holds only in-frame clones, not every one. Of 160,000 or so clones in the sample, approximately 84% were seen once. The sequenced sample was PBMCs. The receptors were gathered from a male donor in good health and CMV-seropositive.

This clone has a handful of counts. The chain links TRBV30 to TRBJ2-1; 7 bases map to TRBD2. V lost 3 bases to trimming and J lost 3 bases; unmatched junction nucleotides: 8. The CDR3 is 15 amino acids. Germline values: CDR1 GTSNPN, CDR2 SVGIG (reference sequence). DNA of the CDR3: TGTGCCTGGAGCTTAGGAGCGGGATACTACAATGAGCAGTTCTTC. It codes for CAWSLGAGYYNEQFF.

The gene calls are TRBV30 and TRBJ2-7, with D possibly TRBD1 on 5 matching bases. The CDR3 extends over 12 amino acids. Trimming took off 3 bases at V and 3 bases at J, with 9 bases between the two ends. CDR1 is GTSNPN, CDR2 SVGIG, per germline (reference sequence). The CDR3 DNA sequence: TGTGCCTGGAGCCCAGGACACTACGAGCAGTACTTC. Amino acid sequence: CAWSPGHYEQYF. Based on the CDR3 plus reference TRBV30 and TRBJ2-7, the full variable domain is SQTIHQWPATLVQPVGSPLSLECTVEGTSNPNLYWYRQAAGRGLQLLFYSVGIGQISSEVPQNLSASRPQDRQFILSSKKLLLSDSGFYLCAWSPGHYEQYFGPGTRLTVT.

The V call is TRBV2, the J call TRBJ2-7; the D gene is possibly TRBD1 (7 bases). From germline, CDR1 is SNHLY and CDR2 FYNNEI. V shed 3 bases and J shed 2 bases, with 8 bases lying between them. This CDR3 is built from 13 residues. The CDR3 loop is CASSDRGAYEQYF. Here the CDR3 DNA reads TGTGCCAGCAGTGACAGGGGGGCCTACGAGCAGTACTTC.

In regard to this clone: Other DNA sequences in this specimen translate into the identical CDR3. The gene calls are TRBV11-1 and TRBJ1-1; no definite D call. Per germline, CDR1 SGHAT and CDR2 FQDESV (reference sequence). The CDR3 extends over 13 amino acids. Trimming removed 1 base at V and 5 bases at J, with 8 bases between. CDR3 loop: CASSLVSATEAFF. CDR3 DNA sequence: TGTGCCAGCAGCTTAGTCTCTGCGACTGAAGCTTTCTTT.

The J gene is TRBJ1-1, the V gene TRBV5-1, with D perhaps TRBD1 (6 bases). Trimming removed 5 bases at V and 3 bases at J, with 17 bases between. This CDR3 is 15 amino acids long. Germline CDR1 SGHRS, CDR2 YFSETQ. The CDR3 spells CASSINRVSDTEAFF. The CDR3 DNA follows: TGCGCCAGCAGTATTAACAGGGTATCGGACACTGAAGCTTTCTTT.

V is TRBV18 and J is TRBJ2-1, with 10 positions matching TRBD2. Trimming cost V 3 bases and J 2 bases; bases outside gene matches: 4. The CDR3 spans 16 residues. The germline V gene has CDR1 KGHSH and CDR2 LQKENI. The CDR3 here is CASSPRTSGAYNEQFF. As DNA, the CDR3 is TGTGCCAGCTCACCGAGGACTAGCGGAGCCTACAATGAGCAGTTCTTC.

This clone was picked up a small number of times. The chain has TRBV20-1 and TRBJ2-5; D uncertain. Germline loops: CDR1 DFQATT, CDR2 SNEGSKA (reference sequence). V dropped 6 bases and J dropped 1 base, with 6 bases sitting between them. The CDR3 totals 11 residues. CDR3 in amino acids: CSARLQETQYF. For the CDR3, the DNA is TGCAGTGCGCGGCTCCAAGAGACCCAGTACTTC.

The CDR3 here is CASSEQGAGQPQHF. CDR3 nucleotide sequence: TGTGCCAGCAGCGAACAGGGGGCTGGCCAGCCCCAGCATTTT. The chain couples TRBV21-1 to TRBJ1-5; TRBD1 was called by the table and not checked on the DNA. TRBV21-1 is a pseudogene locus. The CDR3 loop spans 14 amino acids.

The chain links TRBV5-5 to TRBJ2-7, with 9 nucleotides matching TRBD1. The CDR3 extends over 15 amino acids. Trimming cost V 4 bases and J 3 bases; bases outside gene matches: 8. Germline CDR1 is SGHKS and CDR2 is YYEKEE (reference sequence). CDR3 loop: CASSAGQGAHYEQYF. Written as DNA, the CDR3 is TGTGCCAGCAGCGCGGGACAGGGCGCCCACTACGAGCAGTACTTC.

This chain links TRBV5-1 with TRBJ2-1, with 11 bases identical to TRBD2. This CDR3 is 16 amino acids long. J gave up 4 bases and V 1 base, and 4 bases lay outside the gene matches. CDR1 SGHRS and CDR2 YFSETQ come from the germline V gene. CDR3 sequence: CASSLSTSGNYNEQFF. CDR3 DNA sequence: TGCGCCAGCAGCTTGTCGACTAGCGGGAATTACAATGAGCAGTTCTTC.

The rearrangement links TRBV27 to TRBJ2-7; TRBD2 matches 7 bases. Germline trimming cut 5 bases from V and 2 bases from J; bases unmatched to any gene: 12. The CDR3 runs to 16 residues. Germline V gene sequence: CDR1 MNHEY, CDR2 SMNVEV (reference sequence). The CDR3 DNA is TGTGCCAGCAGTGATCGGACTAGATTCTTACCCTACGAGCAGTACTTC. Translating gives CASSDRTRFLPYEQYF.

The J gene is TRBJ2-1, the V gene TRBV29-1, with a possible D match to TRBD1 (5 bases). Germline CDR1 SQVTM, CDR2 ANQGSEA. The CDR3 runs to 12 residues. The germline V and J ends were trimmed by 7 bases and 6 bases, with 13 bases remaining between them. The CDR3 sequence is CSGARVANEQFF. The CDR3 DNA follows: TGCAGCGGAGCCAGGGTAGCCAATGAGCAGTTCTTC.

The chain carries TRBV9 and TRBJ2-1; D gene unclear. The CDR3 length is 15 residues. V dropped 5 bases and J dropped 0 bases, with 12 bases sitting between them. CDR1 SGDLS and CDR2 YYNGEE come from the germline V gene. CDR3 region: CASRDGSSSYNEQFF. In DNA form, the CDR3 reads TGTGCCAGCAGAGACGGCTCTAGCTCCTACAATGAGCAGTTCTTC.

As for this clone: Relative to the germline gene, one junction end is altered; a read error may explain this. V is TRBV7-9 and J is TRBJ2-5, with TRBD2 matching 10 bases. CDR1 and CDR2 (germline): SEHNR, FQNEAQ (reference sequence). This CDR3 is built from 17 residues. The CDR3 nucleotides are TGTTCCAGCAGCTTAGATCTGACTAGCGGGCGTCAAGAGACCCAGTACTTC. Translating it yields CSSSLDLTSGRQETQYF.

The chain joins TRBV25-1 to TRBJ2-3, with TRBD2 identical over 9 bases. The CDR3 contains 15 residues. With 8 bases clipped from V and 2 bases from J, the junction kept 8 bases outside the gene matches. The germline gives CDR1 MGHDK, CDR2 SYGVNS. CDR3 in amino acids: CASPGTSRNTDTQYF. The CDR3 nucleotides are TGTGCCAGCCCAGGGACTAGCAGAAACACAGATACGCAGTATTTT.

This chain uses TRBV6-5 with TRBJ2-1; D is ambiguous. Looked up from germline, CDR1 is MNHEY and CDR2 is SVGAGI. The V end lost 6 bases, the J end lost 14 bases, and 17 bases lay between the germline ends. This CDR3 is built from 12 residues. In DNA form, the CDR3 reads TGTGCCAGCAGATCAGTGCTCACAATGGAGTTCTTC. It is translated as CASRSVLTMEFF.

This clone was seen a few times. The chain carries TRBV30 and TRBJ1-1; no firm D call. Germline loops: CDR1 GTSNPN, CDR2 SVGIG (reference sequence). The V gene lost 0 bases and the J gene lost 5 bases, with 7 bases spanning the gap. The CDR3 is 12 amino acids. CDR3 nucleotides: TGTGCCTGGAGTGTATCCTTAACTGAAGCTTTCTTT. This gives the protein CAWSVSLTEAFF.

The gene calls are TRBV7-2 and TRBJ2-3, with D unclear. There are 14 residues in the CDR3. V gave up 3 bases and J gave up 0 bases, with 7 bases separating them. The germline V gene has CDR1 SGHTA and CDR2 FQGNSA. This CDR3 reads CASSLGYSTDTQYF. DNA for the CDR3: TGTGCCAGCAGCTTGGGCTATAGCACAGATACGCAGTATTTT.

The CDR3 spells CASKFGVGPDEQYF. CDR3 sequence (DNA): TGTGCCAGCAAGTTCGGAGTCGGTCCGGACGAGCAGTACTTC. This chain uses TRBV7-9 with TRBJ2-7; D not resolved. Deletions cut 7 bases from V and 5 bases from J, with 18 bases between. Germline lookup yields CDR1 SEHNR and CDR2 FQNEAQ (reference sequence). The CDR3 has 14 residues.

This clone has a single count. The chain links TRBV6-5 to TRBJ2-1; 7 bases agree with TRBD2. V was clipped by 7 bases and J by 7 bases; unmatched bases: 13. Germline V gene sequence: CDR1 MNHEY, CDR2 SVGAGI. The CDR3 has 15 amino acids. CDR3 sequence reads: CASKLIGGSSNEQFF. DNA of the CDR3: TGTGCCAGCAAGCTTATCGGCGGGAGTAGTAATGAGCAGTTCTTC.

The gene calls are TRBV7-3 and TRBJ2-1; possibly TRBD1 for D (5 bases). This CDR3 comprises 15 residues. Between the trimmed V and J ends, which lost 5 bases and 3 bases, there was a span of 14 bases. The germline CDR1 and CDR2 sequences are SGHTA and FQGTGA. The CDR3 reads CASSLEGAYYNEQFF. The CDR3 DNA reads TGTGCCAGCAGCCTGGAAGGGGCCTACTACAATGAGCAGTTCTTC.

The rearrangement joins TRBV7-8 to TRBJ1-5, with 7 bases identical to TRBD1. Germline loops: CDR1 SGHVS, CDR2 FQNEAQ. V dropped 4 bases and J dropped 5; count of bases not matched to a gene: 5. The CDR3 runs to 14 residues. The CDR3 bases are TGTGCCAGCAGCTCGCGACAGGGAGATCAGCCCCAGCATTTT. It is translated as CASSSRQGDQPQHF.

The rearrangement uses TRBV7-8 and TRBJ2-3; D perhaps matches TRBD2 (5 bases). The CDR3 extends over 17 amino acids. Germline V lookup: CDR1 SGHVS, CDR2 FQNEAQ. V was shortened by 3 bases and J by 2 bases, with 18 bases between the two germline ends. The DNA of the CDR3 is TGTGCCAGCAGCTTGGGCCGGGCGGGTACCTCCACAGATACGCAGTATTTT. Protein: CASSLGRAGTSTDTQYF.

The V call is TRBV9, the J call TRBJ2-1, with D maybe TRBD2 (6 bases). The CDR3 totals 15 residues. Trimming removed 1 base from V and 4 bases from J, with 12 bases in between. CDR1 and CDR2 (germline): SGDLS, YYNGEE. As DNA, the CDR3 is TGTGCCAGCAGCGTATCGGGACTGGGATACAATGAGCAGTTCTTC. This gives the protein CASSVSGLGYNEQFF.

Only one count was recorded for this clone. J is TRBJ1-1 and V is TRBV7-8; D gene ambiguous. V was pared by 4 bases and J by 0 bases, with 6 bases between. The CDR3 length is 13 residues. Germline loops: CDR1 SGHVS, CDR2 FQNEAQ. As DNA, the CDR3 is TGTGCCAGCAGCTACTACATGAACACTGAAGCTTTCTTT. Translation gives CASSYYMNTEAFF.

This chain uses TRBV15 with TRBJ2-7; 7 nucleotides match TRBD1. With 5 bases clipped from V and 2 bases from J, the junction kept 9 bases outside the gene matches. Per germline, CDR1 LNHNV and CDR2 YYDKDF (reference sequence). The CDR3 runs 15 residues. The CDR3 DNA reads TGTGCCACCAGCCCCTACCGGGACAGCACCTACGAGCAGTACTTC. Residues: CATSPYRDSTYEQYF.

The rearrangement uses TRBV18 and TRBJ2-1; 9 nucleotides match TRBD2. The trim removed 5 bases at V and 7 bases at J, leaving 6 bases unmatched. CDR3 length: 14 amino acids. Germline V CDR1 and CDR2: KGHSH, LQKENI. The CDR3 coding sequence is TGTGCCAGCTCAGTAGCGGGAGTTGGGAATGAGCAGTTCTTC. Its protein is CASSVAGVGNEQFF.

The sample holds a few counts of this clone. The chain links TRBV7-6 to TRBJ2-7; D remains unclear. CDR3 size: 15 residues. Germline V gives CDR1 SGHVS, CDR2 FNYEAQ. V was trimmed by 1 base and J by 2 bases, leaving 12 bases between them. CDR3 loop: CASSLVQVFTYEQYF. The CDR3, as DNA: TGTGCCAGCAGCTTAGTTCAGGTATTCACCTACGAGCAGTACTTC. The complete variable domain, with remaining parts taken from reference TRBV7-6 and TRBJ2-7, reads GAGVSQSPRYKVTKRGQDVALRCDPISGHVSLYWYRQALGQGPEFLTYFNYEAQQDKSGLPNDRFSAERPEGSISTLTIQRTEQRDSAMYRCASSLVQVFTYEQYFGPGTRLTVT.